The rows below give T cell receptor beta chains drawn from one sample of a study of blood T cell repertoires in COVID-19. Only in-frame clones appear in the TCRdb table, and some are missing; sequencing was by immunoSEQ multiplex PCR. Of approximately 160,000 clones detected, about 86% appear once; the ten largest clones hold approximately 18%. The specimen sequenced was peripheral blood. Receptors originate from a woman older than 75 with acute or convalescent COVID-19. Both conserved end residues are part of each CDR3. The D gene is left open where the match is weak. A row's size may be missing; if present it is once, few, many or a size class.

V: TRBV5-4; J: TRBJ2-3; length: 16; D: TRBD1; size: once; CDR3: CASSAAGGDLTDTQYF; DNA: TGTGCCAGCAGCGCAGCAGGGGGCGATTTAACAGATACGCAGTATTTT
V: TRBV2; J: TRBJ2-7; length: 16; D: TRBD2; size: once; CDR3: CASSEEAPGLTYEQYF; DNA: TGTGCCAGCAGTGAGGAGGCCCCGGGACTAACCTACGAGCAGTACTTC
V: TRBV6-1; J: TRBJ1-3; length: 17; D: .; size: .; CDR3: CASSEADLGFSGNTIYF; DNA: TGTGCCAGCAGTGAGGCAGATCTGGGCTTCTCTGGAAACACCATATATTTT
V: TRBV5-1; J: TRBJ2-5; length: 16; D: TRBD2; size: .; CDR3: CASSPGLAGGQETQYF; DNA: TGCGCCAGCAGCCCCGGACTAGCGGGGGGTCAAGAGACCCAGTACTTC
V: TRBV5-5; J: TRBJ1-1; length: 14; D: .; size: once; CDR3: CASSPGTFNTEAFF; DNA: TGTGCCAGCAGCCCCGGGACATTTAACACTGAAGCTTTCTTT
V: TRBV4-3; J: TRBJ2-7; length: 13; D: .; size: .; CDR3: CASSQEEGYEQYF; DNA: TGCGCCAGCAGCCAAGAGGAGGGCTACGAGCAGTACTTC
V: TRBV6-1; J: TRBJ1-2; length: 13; D: .; size: few; CDR3: CASSELGFYGYTF; DNA: TGTGCCAGCAGTGAACTGGGCTTCTATGGCTACACCTTC
V: TRBV6-2/TRBV6-3; J: TRBJ2-7; length: 13; D: .; size: .; CDR3: CASSYVGGNEQYF; DNA: TGTGCCAGCAGTTACGTTGGGGGCAACGAGCAGTACTTC
V: TRBV27; J: TRBJ1-4; length: 16; D: .; size: .; CDR3: CASSLLSPQGLEKLFF; DNA: TGTGCCAGCAGTTTATTGTCCCCACAGGGCTTGGAAAAACTGTTTTTT
V: TRBV6-5; J: TRBJ2-4; length: 15; D: TRBD2; size: .; CDR3: CASSPGTSGKNIQYF; DNA: TGTGCCAGCAGCCCGGGGACTAGCGGTAAAAACATTCAGTACTTC
V: TRBV19; J: TRBJ1-2; length: 14; D: .; size: .; CDR3: CASSIGGPYYGYTF; DNA: TGTGCCAGTAGTATCGGGGGGCCATACTATGGCTACACCTTC
V: TRBV5-1; J: TRBJ2-1; length: 15; D: TRBD2; size: .; CDR3: CASSSQTSGNNEQFF; DNA: TGCGCCAGCAGCTCCCAGACTAGCGGGAACAATGAGCAGTTCTTC
V: TRBV3-1/TRBV3-2; J: TRBJ1-6; length: 17; D: .; size: few; CDR3: CASSQERGFSYNSPLHF; DNA: TGTGCCAGCAGCCAAGAAAGGGGGTTTTCCTATAATTCACCCCTCCACTTT
V: TRBV6-4; J: TRBJ1-4; length: 14; D: TRBD1; size: .; CDR3: CASRPDRGGGKLFF; DNA: TGTGCCAGCAGACCCGACAGGGGGGGTGGAAAACTGTTTTTT
V: TRBV14; J: TRBJ2-5; length: 15; D: .; size: .; CDR3: CASSQGEINKATQYF; DNA: TGTGCCAGCAGCCAAGGGGAGATCAACAAAGCGACCCAGTACTTC
V: TRBV6-5; J: TRBJ2-7; length: 13; D: .; size: .; CDR3: CASRNAAIYEQYF; DNA: TGTGCCAGCAGGAACGCGGCAATCTACGAGCAGTACTTC
V: TRBV7-8; J: TRBJ2-6; length: 15; D: .; size: once; CDR3: CASSSGDSGANVLTF; DNA: TGTGCCAGCAGCTCCGGTGACTCTGGGGCCAACGTCCTGACTTTC
V: TRBV5-4; J: TRBJ1-1; length: 14; D: TRBD1; size: .; CDR3: CASSLQGQGTEAFF; DNA: TGTGCCAGCAGCTTACAGGGGCAGGGCACTGAAGCTTTCTTT
V: TRBV2; J: TRBJ2-1; length: 14; D: TRBD2; size: .; CDR3: CASRKREGANEQFF; DNA: TGTGCCAGCAGGAAGCGGGAGGGAGCTAATGAGCAGTTCTTC
V: TRBV7-2; J: TRBJ1-5; length: 15; D: .; size: once; CDR3: CASSWRGRDNQPQHF; DNA: TGTGCCAGCAGCTGGCGGGGGCGAGACAATCAGCCCCAGCATTTT
V: TRBV5-4; J: TRBJ2-1; length: 15; D: TRBD2; size: .; CDR3: CASSRGLAGGGEQFF; DNA: TGTGCCAGCAGCCGCGGACTAGCGGGGGGAGGTGAGCAGTTCTTC
V: TRBV3-1/TRBV3-2; J: TRBJ2-1; length: 15; D: TRBD1; size: few; CDR3: CASSRGTGGFDEQFF; DNA: TGTGCCAGCAGCCGCGGGACAGGGGGCTTCGATGAGCAGTTCTTC
V: TRBV19; J: TRBJ1-3; length: 17; D: TRBD1; size: .; CDR3: CASSRARGQTSGNTIYF; DNA: TGTGCCAGTAGTCGTGCTCGGGGACAGACCTCTGGAAACACCATATATTTT
V: TRBV6-5; J: TRBJ1-1; length: 15; D: .; size: .; CDR3: CASSYGGGAGTEAFF; DNA: TGTGCCAGCAGTTACGGGGGGGGCGCCGGCACTGAAGCTTTCTTT
V: TRBV2; J: TRBJ2-3; length: 13; D: .; size: .; CDR3: CASSEARRTPLYF; DNA: TGTGCCAGCAGTGAAGCGCGAAGGACTCCTTTGTATTTT
V: TRBV2; J: TRBJ2-7; length: 15; D: .; size: .; CDR3: CASSPSYSKHYEQYF; DNA: TGTGCCAGCAGTCCTTCGTACTCAAAGCATTACGAGCAGTACTTC
V: TRBV24-1; J: TRBJ2-2; length: 16; D: .; size: .; CDR3: CATSDGGSSNTGELFF; DNA: TGTGCCACCAGTGATGGGGGCTCTTCGAACACCGGGGAGCTGTTTTTT
V: TRBV7-9; J: TRBJ2-7; length: 16; D: TRBD2; size: .; CDR3: CASSSPPGLADYEQYF; DNA: TGTGCCAGCAGCTCACCTCCGGGACTAGCTGACTACGAGCAGTACTTC
V: TRBV10-3; J: TRBJ1-4; length: 15; D: TRBD1; size: .; CDR3: CAISERDRGNEKLFF; DNA: TGTGCCATCAGTGAGAGGGACAGGGGTAATGAAAAACTGTTTTTT